This T cell receptor (beta chain) was obtained from a study of cytomegalovirus exposure and HLA in healthy donors. Study-wide context: Researchers previously reported finding roughly 120 million unique TCR beta sequences from roughly 170 million T cells. Membership in the Caucasian-associated ancestry cluster was found for about 80% of fewer than 450 genotyped donors.

PCR employed 60 Vbeta and 13 Jbeta primers. The data were produced by immunoSEQ multiplex PCR, yet TCRdb's version contains in-frame clones alone and is incomplete. The sample lists tens of thousands of clones, about 74% occurring once. Donors consisted of healthy bone marrow donors. CDR3 length: 18 residues. The germline CDR1 and CDR2 sequences are LGHNA and YNFKEQ. The V segment lost 0 bases and the J segment 2 bases; nucleotides outside the gene matches: 8. The chain joins TRBV4-2 to TRBJ2-5, with TRBD2 matching over 11 bases. The receptor's source is a man aged 25 to 40 in good health and CMV-seronegative. Sequencing used PBMCs. Here the CDR3 DNA reads TGTGCCAGCAGCCAAGAATTAGCGGGGGGGCAGGGACAAGAGACCCAGTACTTC. It translates to CASSQELAGGQGQETQYF.